This T cell receptor (beta chain) was retrieved from a study of T cell responses to AZD1222 COVID-19 vaccine (dated by TCRdb to about 2021). Study-wide context: AZD1222 recipients with second doses at about 4 weeks or about 12 weeks were pooled, because spike-specific TCR depth and breadth did not differ between schedules. A total of 233 trial participants underwent TCR sequencing, of whom 207 received two doses of AZD1222 and about 25 received two doses of the MenACWY control vaccine. Trial participants were enrolled by age into subgroups of 18-55, 56-69 and 70-plus years, and around 140, 26 and 57 TCR-sequenced participants, respectively, were included in these subgroups. General findings and caveats noted by the study authors: The whole spike protein was spanned by vaccine-associated CD4 TCRs, and dominant responses were seen in regions 160-218 and 743-854. Most participants were white British and females outnumbered males, and the authors suggested that clonal diversity may have been underestimated. Conclusions about previously exposed vaccinees were limited because only a handful of AZD1222 recipients were SARS-CoV-2 seropositive at baseline. After two AZD1222 doses, both the breadth and the depth of spike-specific TCRs were significantly higher than at day 0 and than in MenACWY recipients. Because no samples from the day 14 peak response were available, repertoires could be characterized only after the peak T cell response. Epitopes outside the regions mutated in the B.1.351 and B.1.1.7 variants were reportedly recognized by nearly half of the unique spike-specific TCRs. The 56-69-year group was small, and its depth increase did not reach significance, likely because of low power.

The CDR3 regions of human TCRbeta chains were analyzed by immunosequencing. The published analysis was carried out like this. Repertoire TCRs were checked for matches against a reference library of SARS-CoV-2-specific TCRs that had been generated using the MIRA antigen-specificity platform. Breadth was defined as the fraction of unique TCRs that were SARS-CoV-2-associated, and depth was defined as the fraction of total T cells that were SARS-CoV-2-associated. Using the MIRA data, each spike-specific TCR was assigned both to the spike region to which the TCR was reactive and to a CD4 or CD8 class. Log10-transformed breadth and depth values were compared by one-way ANOVA with Sidak's multiple comparisons tests. TCRdb limited this immuneACCESS table to in-frame rearrangements with V and J called. A share of clones is missing; checked studies link under half to unresolved V genes, and the rest is unexplained. V and J calls and clone size come straight from that table; D and trimming were deduced from the DNA. A total of more than 150,000 clones appear in this sample, 90% of them only once. The biggest ten clones account for 1.5% of the sample.

The meaning of the sample's time point label: baseline before first vaccination. Samples from vaccinated people were obtained from the UK trials COV001 and COV002, which included a single-blind randomized controlled phase 2/3 trial of AZD1222 (ChAdOx1 nCoV-19) in healthy adults. Trial participant PBMC samples were collected at day 0 and day 28 after the second dose for TCRbeta chain sequencing. Trimming takes 3 bases off V and 3 bases off J; junction bases not matched to a gene: 3. CDR1 and CDR2 were assigned from the germline V gene (reference sequence) as LNHDA and SQIVND. Spanning cysteine to phenylalanine, the CDR3 consists of 15 amino acids. Here the CDR3 DNA is all that survives: 45 bases in frame from base 1. About this clone: It has no known antigen specificity. No clone much larger than this one lies a single base away; base qualities are absent.

This TCR came from an adult in good health. The chain is assembled from TRBV19 and TRBJ1-2, with 11 bases in between that match TRBD1. The material sequenced was peripheral blood, taken on day 0 of AZD1222 vaccination. The CDR3 is CASSIGTGGHYGYTF. The nucleotide sequence reads TGTGCCAGTAGTATCGGGACAGGGGGTCACTATGGCTACACCTTC.